The 12 T cell receptor beta chains presented below share a single source sample, sequenced in a study of T cell responses to AZD1222 COVID-19 vaccine. The data were produced by immunoSEQ multiplex PCR, yet TCRdb's version contains in-frame clones alone and is incomplete. Of around 100,000 clones listed, about nine tenths are singletons. The sample here was peripheral blood, taken on day 0 of AZD1222 vaccination. The receptors come from an adult in good health.

This chain uses TRBV28 with TRBJ1-1; 8 bases are shared with TRBD1. Trimming cost V 5 bases and J 9 bases; bases outside gene matches: 11. This CDR3 comprises 14 residues. The germline V gene has CDR1 MDHEN and CDR2 SYDVKM. The CDR3: CASSPQTGEGKAFF. The CDR3 region has the DNA TGTGCCAGCAGTCCCCAGACAGGGGAAGGGAAAGCTTTCTTT.

The chain links TRBV5-1 to TRBJ2-5, with TRBD2 identical over 7 bases. CDR1 is SGHRS, CDR2 YFSETQ, per germline. J gave up 3 bases and V 1 base, and 6 bases lay outside the gene matches. This CDR3 spans 15 amino acids. Here the CDR3 reads CASSLQAGAEETQYF. Here the CDR3 DNA reads TGCGCCAGCAGCTTGCAGGCGGGAGCTGAAGAGACCCAGTACTTC.

The genes are TRBV7-9 and TRBJ2-3; TRBD1 might be the D (5 bases). CDR3 length equals 13 residues. CDR1 is SEHNR, CDR2 FQNEAQ, per germline (reference sequence). V was trimmed by 3 bases and J by 4 bases, leaving 8 bases between them. The CDR3 coding sequence is TGTGCCAGCAGCTTCGCGACAGCAGATACGCAGTATTTT. Translation gives CASSFATADTQYF.

The rearrangement uses TRBV5-4 and TRBJ1-1; D remains unclear. V was cut by 2 bases and J by 0 bases, with 5 bases left in between. The CDR3 totals 13 residues. The germline V gene has CDR1 SGHNT and CDR2 YYREEE (reference sequence). The chain's CDR3 is CASSFNLNTEAFF. CDR3 nucleotide sequence: TGTGCCAGCAGCTTTAACCTGAACACTGAAGCTTTCTTT. Looking up the rest from reference TRBV5-4 and TRBJ1-1 gives the full variable domain: ETGVTQSPTHLIKTRGQQVTLRCSSQSGHNTVSWYQQALGQGPQFIFQYYREEENGRGNFPPRFSGLQFPNYSSELNVNALELDDSALYLCASSFNLNTEAFFGQGTRLTVV.

This clone was recorded a few times. The chain employs TRBV29-1 and TRBJ2-4; D might be TRBD1 (6 bases). CDR1 and CDR2 from the germline V gene are SQVTM and ANQGSEA. With 3 bases removed from V and 6 bases from J, the gap between germline ends came to 12 bases. CDR3 size: 13 residues. The CDR3 sequence: CSVEQGSGNIQYF. CDR3 nucleotide sequence: TGCAGCGTTGAGCAGGGGTCCGGAAACATTCAGTACTTC.

The gene calls are TRBV11-1 and TRBJ2-7; TRBD1 aligns across 7 bases. CDR1 and CDR2 (germline): SGHAT, FQDESV (reference sequence). The CDR3 runs 15 residues. V gave up 3 bases and J gave up 2 bases; unmatched junction bases: 7. In DNA form, the CDR3 reads TGTGCCAGCAGCTTCTATCGGACAGGAACCTACGAGCAGTACTTC. Translating it yields CASSFYRTGTYEQYF. Drawing the rest from reference TRBV11-1 and TRBJ2-7, the complete variable domain is EAEVAQSPRYKITEKSQAVAFWCDPISGHATLYWYRQILGQGPELLVQFQDESVVDDSQLPKDRFSAERLKGVDSTLKIQPAELGDSAMYLCASSFYRTGTYEQYFGPGTRLTVT.

This chain links TRBV12-3 or TRBV12-4 with TRBJ1-2, with a tentative D call TRBD1 (5 bases). The CDR3 has 13 amino acids. Trimming cost V 2 bases and J 8 bases, with 12 bases left between them. The CDR3 DNA reads as TGTGCCAGCAGTTTAAGGGGCACGGGAGGCTACACCTTC. Protein sequence: CASSLRGTGGYTF.

This clone has more than one count but fewer than ten. Other DNA sequences in this specimen translate into the identical CDR3. The chain is built from TRBV27 and TRBJ2-1, with D unclear. The germline CDR1 and CDR2 sequences are MNHEY and SMNVEV (reference sequence). The CDR3 consists of 12 residues. V was trimmed by 2 bases and J by 3 bases, leaving 2 bases between them. CDR3 nucleotides: TGTGCCAGCAGTTTAAACTACAATGAGCAGTTCTTC. Residues: CASSLNYNEQFF.

This chain's CDR3 is CASKGGQGRTEAFF. The CDR3 bases are TGTGCCAGCAAAGGCGGCCAGGGACGCACTGAAGCTTTCTTT. This rearrangement joins TRBV28 to TRBJ1-1; tentative D call: TRBD1 (5 bases). The CDR3 loop spans 14 amino acids. Germline assignment: CDR1 MDHEN and CDR2 SYDVKM. The ends were cut back, 7 bases at V and 4 bases at J, with 16 bases in the middle.

The chain has TRBV19 and TRBJ2-1; D is perhaps TRBD2 (6 bases). CDR1 and CDR2 from the germline V gene are LNHDA and SQIVND (reference sequence). Between the trimmed V and J ends, which lost 1 base and 0 bases, there was a span of 16 bases. This CDR3 has 18 amino acids. CDR3 region: CASSIGLLAVSSYNEQFF. In DNA form, the CDR3 reads TGTGCCAGTAGTATAGGGCTTTTAGCGGTGAGCTCCTACAATGAGCAGTTCTTC.

The V gene is TRBV6-5, the J gene TRBJ1-1; 8 nucleotides align to TRBD1. After removal of 0 bases from V and 3 bases from J, the junction contained 0 bases not matched to a gene. The CDR3 is 14 residues long. The germline V gene encodes CDR1 MNHEY and CDR2 SVGAGI. The CDR3 region is CASSYSTGDTEAFF. CDR3 coding DNA: TGTGCCAGCAGTTACTCGACAGGGGACACTGAAGCTTTCTTT.

The chain recombines TRBV6-5 with TRBJ1-1; D is ambiguous. Germline CDR1 and CDR2: MNHEY and SVGAGI. Trimming shortened V by 5 bases and J by 7 bases, and 8 bases separated the two germline ends. The CDR3 sequence is 11 residues long. The CDR3 loop is CASSTGIEAFF. The CDR3 DNA reads TGTGCCAGCAGTACCGGGATTGAAGCTTTCTTT.